This T cell receptor (beta chain) emerged from a study of post-analysis software for immune sequencing data. Study-level background: Disease courses included relapsing-remitting, secondary progressive and progressive-relapsing multiple sclerosis.

In its sample, this clonotype was seen a few times. Its antigen is as yet unknown. The library was made from cDNA and included unique molecular identifiers. Each batch of about 0.95 to 11 million T cells produced some 450,000 cDNA molecules. TCRdb reprocessed the PCR reads with MiXCR, giving one entry per CDR3 protein. Of about 430,000 distinct CDR3 sequences in the sample, about 40% were seen once. Study conclusions and caveats: Patients with multiple sclerosis recorded significantly lower normalized Chao1 diversity than controls, the study found. The authors found that F measure strongly co-clustered same-batch samples.

The sequence was obtained from a girl aged 2-10 years with multiple sclerosis. The sample consisted of blood.

The DNA of the CDR3 is TGCGCCAGCAGCCCGACACACCCGGGGCCTCCTAACTATGGCTACACCTTC. It is translated as CASSPTHPGPPNYGYTF. V gene TRBV4-1 combines with J gene TRBJ1-2; possible D gene TRBD1, 5 bases. V was trimmed by 4 bases and J by 0 bases, leaving 18 bases between them. The CDR3 covers 17 residues. Per germline, CDR1 MGHRA and CDR2 YSYEKL.